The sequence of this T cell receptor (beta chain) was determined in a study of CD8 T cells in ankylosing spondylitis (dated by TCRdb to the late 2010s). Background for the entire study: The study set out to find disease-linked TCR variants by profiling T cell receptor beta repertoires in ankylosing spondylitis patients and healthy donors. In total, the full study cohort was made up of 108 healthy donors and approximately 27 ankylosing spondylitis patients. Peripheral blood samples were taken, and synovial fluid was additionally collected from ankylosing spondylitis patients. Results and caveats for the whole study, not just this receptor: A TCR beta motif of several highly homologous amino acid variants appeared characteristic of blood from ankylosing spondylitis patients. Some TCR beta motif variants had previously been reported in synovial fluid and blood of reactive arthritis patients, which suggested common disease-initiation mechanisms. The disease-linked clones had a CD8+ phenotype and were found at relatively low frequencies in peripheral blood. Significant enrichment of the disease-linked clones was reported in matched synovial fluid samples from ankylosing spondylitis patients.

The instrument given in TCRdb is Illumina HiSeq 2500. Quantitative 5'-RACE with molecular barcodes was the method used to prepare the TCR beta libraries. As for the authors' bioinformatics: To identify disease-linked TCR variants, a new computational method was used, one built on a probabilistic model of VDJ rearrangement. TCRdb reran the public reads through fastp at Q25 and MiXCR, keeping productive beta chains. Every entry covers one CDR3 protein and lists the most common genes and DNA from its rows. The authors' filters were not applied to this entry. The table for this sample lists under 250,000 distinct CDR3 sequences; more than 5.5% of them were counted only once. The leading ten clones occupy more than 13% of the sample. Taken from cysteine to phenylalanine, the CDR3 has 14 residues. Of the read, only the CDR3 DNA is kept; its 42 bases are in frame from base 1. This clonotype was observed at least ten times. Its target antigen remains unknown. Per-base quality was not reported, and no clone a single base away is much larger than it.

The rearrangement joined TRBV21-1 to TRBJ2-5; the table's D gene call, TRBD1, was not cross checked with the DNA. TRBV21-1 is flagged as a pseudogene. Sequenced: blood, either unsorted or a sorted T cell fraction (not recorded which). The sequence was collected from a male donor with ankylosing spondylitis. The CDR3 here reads CASSNRGGAETQYF. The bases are TGTGCCAGCAGCAACCGCGGGGGCGCAGAGACCCAGTACTTC.